The 8 T cell receptor beta chains below come from one sample, sequenced in a study of control samples from healthy donors and cancer patients. Profiled with immunoSEQ multiplex PCR; TCRdb holds only in-frame clones, not every one. The data show tens of thousands of clones, approximately 88% seen once. Sequenced material: PBMCs. The receptors originated from a man between 70 and 80 years old with lung cancer.

The V and J genes are TRBV7-2 and TRBJ2-3; 8 bases line up with TRBD2. Germline V gene sequence: CDR1 SGHTA, CDR2 FQGNSA. The junction had 5 bases not matched to a gene; V was cut back by 0 bases and J by 9 bases. This CDR3 contains 14 residues. This CDR3 is CASSLAVAGKTQYF. The CDR3 region has the DNA TGTGCCAGCAGCTTAGCGGTAGCGGGGAAGACGCAGTATTTT.

As to this clone: This CDR3 is also generated by other DNA sequences in the sample. V gene TRBV12-3 or TRBV12-4 combines with J gene TRBJ1-1; no definite D call. The V and J ends lost 3 bases and 2 bases respectively, with 7 bases between them. The CDR3 totals 13 residues. The CDR3 sequence: CASSLWGNTEAFF. Written as DNA, the CDR3 is TGTGCCAGCAGTTTGTGGGGAAACACTGAAGCTTTCTTT.

On this clone itself: Its ends do not fully match the called genes, so a read error is possible. The V and J genes are TRBV7-7 and TRBJ2-5; TRBD1 matches at 7 bases. The germline V gene encodes CDR1 SSHAT and CDR2 FNYEAQ (reference sequence). The CDR3 extends over 16 amino acids. The CDR3 reads CASSLVSGTAQETQYF. The CDR3 DNA follows: TGTGCTAGCAGCTTAGTTTCAGGGACAGCCCAAGAGACCCAGTACTTC.

This clone was seen once. This chain joins TRBV24-1 and TRBJ2-7, with 10 bases aligning to TRBD1. Losses at the gene ends were 4 bases for V and 9 bases for J; bases not matched to a gene: 8. The CDR3 runs 14 residues. The germline V gene encodes CDR1 KGHDR and CDR2 SFDVKD. The CDR3, as DNA: TGTGCCACCAGTGAACCGGGACAGGGGAGTCGGCAGTACTTC. Translation: CATSEPGQGSRQYF.

This chain connects TRBV29-1 to TRBJ1-2; a weak D match, TRBD1 (6 bases). Germline loops: CDR1 SQVTM, CDR2 ANQGSEA. The CDR3 is made up of 12 amino acids. Trimming removed 8 bases at V and 6 bases at J, with 16 bases between. CDR3 amino acids: CSISQGNHGYTF. Here the CDR3 DNA reads TGCAGCATTTCCCAGGGGAATCATGGCTACACCTTC.

In this sample, this clone turned up a few times. The chain is built from TRBV9 and TRBJ1-1; 8 bases match TRBD1. The germline gives CDR1 SGDLS, CDR2 YYNGEE. This CDR3 contains 17 residues. With 0 bases clipped from V and 1 base from J, the junction kept 8 bases outside the gene matches. CDR3 loop: CASSVAGQGAQNTEAFF. The CDR3 coding sequence is TGTGCCAGCAGCGTAGCTGGCCAGGGGGCCCAGAACACTGAAGCTTTCTTT.

V is TRBV11-1 and J is TRBJ1-4; possible D gene TRBD1, 6 bases. Germline V gives CDR1 SGHAT, CDR2 FQDESV (reference sequence). The CDR3 length is 15 residues. Trimming took off 4 bases at V and 8 bases at J, with 17 bases between the two ends. The CDR3 loop reads CASSSQGTVGEKLFF. Written as DNA, the CDR3 is TGTGCCAGCAGCTCTCAGGGGACGGTTGGCGAAAAACTGTTTTTT.

The genes are TRBV19 and TRBJ2-1; 12 bases are a match to TRBD2. The V and J ends lost 6 bases and 3 bases, in that order; junction bases with no gene match: 0. This CDR3 has 14 residues. Germline loops: CDR1 LNHDA, CDR2 SQIVND (reference sequence). The CDR3 sequence is CASRLAGGYNEQFF. In DNA form, the CDR3 reads TGTGCCAGTAGACTAGCGGGGGGCTACAATGAGCAGTTCTTC.